This section outlines one T cell receptor beta chain sequence together with its context. Germline trimming cut 3 bases from V and 2 bases from J; bases unmatched to any gene: 7. The CDR3 totals 15 residues. Germline lookup yields CDR1 SGHRS and CDR2 YFSETQ. Source study methods: Estimates of nucleated cell counts were drawn from the amplification of reference gene primers. Repertoires were generated with immunoSEQ multiplex PCR, while TCRdb's copy carries only in-frame clones and drops some. V and J calls and clone size follow that table, whereas D and trimming were derived from the DNA. Among approximately 67,000 clones, around 87% were seen once, and the ten largest hold around 5%. These data originate in a study of blood T cell repertoires in COVID-19.

The rearrangement joins TRBV5-1 to TRBJ2-5; 7 bases line up with TRBD2. The receptor was isolated from a man aged 50-59 years with active COVID-19. Sample: peripheral blood. The CDR3 region is CASSSTTSVQETQYF. Here the CDR3 DNA reads TGCGCCAGCAGCTCCACAACTAGCGTACAAGAGACCCAGTACTTC.